A few counts support the clone carrying this T cell receptor beta chain. Its antigen is not identified. This specimen comes from a study of T cells in Graves' hyperthyroidism and ophthalmopathy. Deletions cut 2 bases from V and 2 bases from J, with 9 bases between. The germline V gene encodes CDR1 DFQATT and CDR2 SNEGSKA (reference sequence). The length of the CDR3 is 13 residues. General study findings and limits: A median around 6.8 months before onset, the model predicted ophthalmopathy.

Over 18 months, lack of ophthalmopathy progression marked Graves' hyperthyroidism as stable. Researchers amplified the TCR beta CDR3 regions from RNA transcripts. The HTBI set primed first-round TCR CDR3 RT-PCR. TCRdb reprocessed the multiplex PCR reads via MiXCR and lists one record per CDR3 protein. The table includes approximately 210,000 distinct CDR3 sequences, 15% to 20% detected once. The receptor's source is a man aged 45-60 years with Graves' hyperthyroidism. Sequenced input: blood. J is TRBJ1-1 and V is TRBV20-1, with D hard to call. CDR3 bases: TGCAGTGCTAGAAACGTCCTCAACACTGAAGCTTTCTTT. This translates into CSARNVLNTEAFF.